One and the same sample provided the 7 T cell receptor beta chains below, sequenced in a study of T cell responses to AZD1222 COVID-19 vaccine. Only in-frame clones appear in the TCRdb table, and some are missing; sequencing was by immunoSEQ multiplex PCR. The table records 150,000 or so clones, around 92% of them present only once. The specimen comprised peripheral blood, sampled on day 0 of AZD1222 vaccination. Receptor source: an adult in good health.

The rearrangement uses TRBV18 and TRBJ2-1, with 9 bases that match TRBD2. Germline values: CDR1 KGHSH, CDR2 LQKENI. The CDR3 has 15 amino acids. After removal of 3 bases from V and 8 bases from J, the junction contained 8 bases not matched to a gene. In DNA, the CDR3 is TGTGCCAGCTCACCCAAACAGCGGGGGGAGGATGAGCAGTTCTTC. Translating it yields CASSPKQRGEDEQFF.

This chain joins TRBV5-1 and TRBJ2-2, with D perhaps TRBD1 (6 bases). Trimming took off 0 bases at V and 3 bases at J, with 12 bases between the two ends. CDR1 is SGHRS and CDR2 is YFSETQ in the germline V gene. CDR3 length: 16 amino acids. The CDR3 loop reads CASSLETGPHTGELFF. CDR3 DNA: TGCGCCAGCAGCTTGGAGACAGGCCCTCACACCGGGGAGCTGTTTTTT.

This clone came up once. This sequence joins TRBV19 and TRBJ1-2; TRBD1 might be the D (5 bases). CDR3 size: 17 residues. Trimming cost V 5 bases and J 8 bases, with 27 bases left between them. The V gene's germline CDR1 is LNHDA and CDR2 SQIVND (reference sequence). The CDR3 spells CASSPTGRTGGGVGYTF. CDR3 DNA sequence: TGTGCCAGTAGTCCAACAGGACGGACGGGCGGCGGTGTGGGCTACACCTTC.

V usage is TRBV3-1 (or the pseudogene TRBV3-2) and J usage is TRBJ2-7; D may be TRBD2 (5 bases). There are 17 residues in the CDR3. Germline V gene data show CDR1 as LGHDT and CDR2 as YNNKEL (reference sequence). V was cut by 1 base and J by 0 bases, with 16 bases left in between. CDR3 in amino acids: CASSQVPRPSGSYEQYF. DNA of the CDR3: TGTGCCAGCAGCCAAGTCCCCAGGCCCAGCGGCTCCTACGAGCAGTACTTC.

This clone was observed once. The V call is TRBV5-1, the J call TRBJ2-1; the D call may be TRBD1 or TRBD2 (6 bases each). The CDR3 loop spans 15 amino acids. The V and J ends lost 2 bases and 1 base respectively, with 10 bases between them. From germline, CDR1 is SGHRS and CDR2 YFSETQ. The CDR3 sequence is CASSLVGGSYNEQFF. In DNA form, the CDR3 reads TGCGCCAGCAGCTTAGTAGGGGGGTCCTACAATGAGCAGTTCTTC.

The chain recombines TRBV18 with TRBJ1-2; 7 bases agree with TRBD1. Germline CDR1 is KGHSH and CDR2 is LQKENI. With V trimmed by 3 bases and J by 4 bases, 2 bases remained unmatched. The CDR3 has 13 residues. The CDR3: CASSPRQGYGYTF. CDR3 coding DNA: TGTGCCAGCTCACCCAGACAGGGCTATGGCTACACCTTC. The entire variable domain, with the rest obtained from reference TRBV18 and TRBJ1-2, is as follows: NAGVMQNPRHLVRRRGQEARLRCSPMKGHSHVYWYRQLPEEGLKFMVYLQKENIIDESGMPKERFSAEFPKEGPSILRIQQVVRGDSAAYFCASSPRQGYGYTFGSGTRLTVV.

The V and J genes are TRBV9 and TRBJ2-2; D tentatively fits TRBD1 or TRBD2 (5 bases each). Germline V gives CDR1 SGDLS, CDR2 YYNGEE. V lost 0 bases, J lost 3 bases, and 9 bases lay in between. The CDR3 extends over 15 amino acids. For the CDR3, the DNA is TGTGCCAGCAGCGTAGAAGAGGGGTACACCGGGGAGCTGTTTTTT. The encoded protein is CASSVEEGYTGELFF. The full variable domain, completed using reference TRBV9 and TRBJ2-2, is DSGVTQTPKHLITATGQRVTLRCSPRSGDLSVYWYQQSLDQGLQFLIQYYNGEERAKGNILERFSAQQFPDLHSELNLSSLELGDSALYFCASSVEEGYTGELFFGEGSRLTVL.